Each of the 22 T cell receptor beta chains below was sequenced from the same sample in a study of CXCR3-negative and CXCR3-positive naive CD8 T cells. Study outcomes and limitations: CXCR3-positive naive cells had TRB CDR3s that were more hydrophobic than CXCR3-negative naive cells had.

The libraries of TRB cDNA were constructed through 5' RACE using UMI labels. TCRdb re-called the 5' RACE reads; every CDR3 protein appears as one record, without DNA. Recorded for this sample: tens of thousands of distinct CDR3 sequences. These receptors have no identified antigens. The sequenced sample consisted of naive CXCR3+ CD8+ T cells from blood. Subset here: CD45RO-CCR7+CD27+CD95- naive CD8+ T cells expressing CXCR3 (TNR3+). All receptors derive from a human donor in good health. Some clones in this sample may be carry-over from other donors' samples.

This chain connects TRBV19 to TRBJ2-2. This CDR3 region has 15 residues. The germline CDR1 and CDR2 sequences are LNHDA and SQIVND (reference sequence). The CDR3 protein is CASSIDLDNTGELFF.

This rearrangement joins TRBV9 to TRBJ2-1; TCRdb picks TRBD2, but there is no DNA to check that call. Germline V gene lookup returns CDR1 SGDLS and CDR2 YYNGEE. The CDR3 has 15 residues. Here the CDR3 reads CASSSQAGGHNEQFF.

The gene calls are TRBV29-1 and TRBJ1-2; there is no DNA to check the TCRdb D call of TRBD1. The CDR3 covers 12 residues. Per the germline V gene, CDR1 is SQVTM and CDR2 is ANQGSEA. This CDR3 reads CSSLGGARGYTF.

The chain is built from TRBV3-2 and TRBJ2-7; the TRBD2 assignment by TCRdb is unverifiable without DNA. TRBV3-2 has pseudogene status. This CDR3 is 12 amino acids long. The CDR3 sequence is CASSQGRDEQYF.

The genes are TRBV13 and TRBJ2-7; TCRdb picks TRBD1, but there is no DNA to check that call. CDR1 is PRHDT and CDR2 is FYEKMQ in the germline V gene (reference sequence). The CDR3 runs 16 residues. The chain's CDR3 is CASSLGQRQGTYEQYF.

The chain uses TRBV7-8 and TRBJ2-3; TCRdb's D call of TRBD2 is untestable without DNA. Germline V gives CDR1 SGHVS, CDR2 FQNEAQ. The CDR3 runs to 14 residues. CDR3 in amino acids: CASSSYSNTDTQYF. The full variable domain, completed using reference TRBV7-8 and TRBJ2-3, is GAGVSQSPRYKVAKRGQDVALRCDPISGHVSLFWYQQALGQGPEFLTYFQNEAQLDKSGLPSDRFFAERPEGSVSTLKIQRTQQEDSAVYLCASSSYSNTDTQYFGPGTRLTVL.

The genes are TRBV29-1 and TRBJ1-1; absent DNA, TCRdb's TRBD1 call cannot be checked. CDR3 length equals 12 residues. CDR1 SQVTM and CDR2 ANQGSEA come from the germline V gene. CDR3 sequence: CSVEAGVRGAFF. Variable domain in full (rest from reference TRBV29-1 and TRBJ1-1): SAVISQKPSRDICQRGTSLTIQCQVDSQVTMMFWYRQQPGQSLTLIATANQGSEATYESGFVIDKFPISRPNLTFSTLTVSNMSPEDSSIYLCSVEAGVRGAFFGQGTRLTVV.

The CDR3 region is CASRQTGSKDEQYF. This rearrangement joins TRBV12-3 or TRBV12-4 to TRBJ2-7; TCRdb selects TRBD1, and the lack of DNA leaves this call unchecked. The CDR3 has 14 residues.

CDR3 in amino acids: CASSLAGSFSSENTGELFF. The V call is TRBV7-6, the J call TRBJ2-2. The CDR3 has 19 amino acids. Germline V gives CDR1 SGHVS, CDR2 FNYEAQ.

The chain has TRBV10-2 and TRBJ2-6. The germline CDR1 and CDR2 sequences are WSHSY and SAAADI. CDR3 length equals 14 residues. The CDR3 protein is CASSDRAGANVLTF.

This chain connects TRBV5-8 to TRBJ2-5; TCRdb selects TRBD1, and the lack of DNA leaves this call unchecked. CDR3 size: 15 residues. CDR1 and CDR2 from the germline V gene are SGHTS and YDEGEE. This CDR3 reads CASSPGTAYQETQYF.

V usage is TRBV15 and J usage is TRBJ2-7; with no DNA, the TCRdb D assignment of TRBD1 cannot be verified. The CDR3 contains 17 residues. Germline assignment: CDR1 LNHNV and CDR2 YYDKDF (reference sequence). The chain's CDR3 is CATSRDSGQGYSYEQYF. Full variable domain (missing parts from reference TRBV15 and TRBJ2-7): DAMVIQNPRYQVTQFGKPVTLSCSQTLNHNVMYWYQQKSSQAPKLLFHYYDKDFNNEADTPDNFQSRRPNTSFCFLDIRSPGLGDTAMYLCATSRDSGQGYSYEQYFGPGTRLTVT.

V gene TRBV5-6 combines with J gene TRBJ2-7; the TCRdb D gene call, TRBD1, has no DNA to confirm it. Germline assignment: CDR1 SGHDT and CDR2 YYEEEE. There are 13 residues in the CDR3. The chain's CDR3 is CASRLHGGREQYF.

This chain links TRBV29-1 with TRBJ2-2; TCRdb outputs TRBD1, but without DNA this stays unchecked. Germline V gene lookup returns CDR1 SQVTM and CDR2 ANQGSEA. This CDR3 region has 13 residues. CDR3 sequence: CSVDTGETGELFF.

This chain uses TRBV7-9 with TRBJ2-5; TCRdb selects TRBD1, and the lack of DNA leaves this call unchecked. The V gene's germline CDR1 is SEHNR and CDR2 FQNEAQ (reference sequence). This CDR3 has 14 residues. The CDR3 protein is CASSNRDNQETQYF.

The chain combines TRBV28 with TRBJ2-3; the TCRdb D gene call, TRBD2, has no DNA to confirm it. The germline V gene has CDR1 MDHEN and CDR2 SYDVKM. The CDR3 extends over 18 amino acids. This CDR3 reads CASSPGTSGRPFTDTQYF.

V is TRBV6-5 and J is TRBJ1-3. This CDR3 region has 14 residues. Germline V gene lookup returns CDR1 MNHEY and CDR2 SVGAGI. CDR3 protein: CASTIGGPGNTIYF.

The chain is built from TRBV5-1 and TRBJ2-7; TCRdb's assignment of TRBD1 cannot be checked, as there is no DNA. The CDR3 is made up of 14 amino acids. Germline lookup yields CDR1 SGHRS and CDR2 YFSETQ. CDR3 in amino acids: CASSSETGTYEQYF.

The rearrangement joins TRBV29-1 to TRBJ2-5; no DNA is available, so the TRBD1 call from TCRdb remains unchecked. The CDR3 sequence is 20 residues long. Per the germline V gene, CDR1 is SQVTM and CDR2 is ANQGSEA. CDR3 residues: CSVVGPLPTGTGGLRETQYF.

This chain joins TRBV20-1 and TRBJ2-5; TCRdb lists TRBD2, though no DNA is available to test this call. Germline V CDR1 and CDR2: DFQATT, SNEGSKA (reference sequence). The CDR3 contains 15 residues. The CDR3 here is CGGTSGESAQETQYF.

This chain links TRBV7-9 with TRBJ1-5. Germline V gene sequence: CDR1 SEHNR, CDR2 FQNEAQ (reference sequence). There are 14 residues in the CDR3. CDR3 residues: CASSSGAGNQPQHF.

The CDR3 is CSARDVGFHNEYNEQFF. This chain joins TRBV20-1 and TRBJ2-1. This CDR3 region has 17 residues. Germline-derived CDR1 and CDR2 are DFQATT and SNEGSKA (reference sequence).